This T cell receptor beta chain was sequenced in a study of blood T cell repertoires in COVID-19 (dated by TCRdb to the early 2020s). Looking at the study overall: The collaborator samples originated in the United States, Italy and Spain and spanned the acute and convalescent phases of COVID-19. The prospective study material was composed of cDNA or gDNA derived from T cells, B-cell-depleted T cells, or PBMCs. Subjects who had been exposed to COVID-19, were actively infected with it, or had recovered from it provided the deeply sampled blood TCRbeta repertoires that made up the dataset. The repertoires were released in a freely available public database intended as a resource for research on the immune response to SARS-CoV-2. The samples were drawn from two sources: the first 160 participants of the ongoing ImmuneRACE study, and 1,200 or so subjects contributed by 6 global collaborators. Sample metadata almost always included a de-identified subject ID, COVID-19 status, age in years and sex. HLA class I and class II types, where available, came from metadata supplied by the sample provider rather than from assay-based typing. Overall results and qualifications from the work: The amount of clinical and demographic metadata varied by source and participant and was provided uncurated.

CDR1 and CDR2 are drawn from the germline V gene (reference sequence): LNHDA, SQIVND. The CDR3 contains 16 residues, cysteine and phenylalanine counted. Only the CDR3 DNA is retained, 48 bases long and in frame from the first base. The V end gives up 2 bases and the J end 2 bases, leaving 6 bases in the junction not matched to a gene. The immunoSEQ Assay, a bias-controlled multiplex PCR, was used to amplify TCRbeta CDR3 regions from genomic DNA. On the study's bioinformatics: Within the assay, amplification of reference gene primers was used to estimate how many nucleated cells each sample contained. To quantify the absolute abundance of each unique TCRbeta CDR3 rearrangement, sequence reads were collapsed and filtered. For each sample, productive Simpson clonality was calculated by taking the square root of Simpson's diversity index across productive rearrangements. Here the immuneACCESS table is served through TCRdb, limited to in-frame sequences with V and J called. Missing clones are a known gap in these copies; in checked studies unresolved V genes cover under half, and the rest lacks a known reason. The D gene and trimming were derived from the DNA, and the V and J assignments and clone size from that table. A total of about 35,000 clones appear in this sample, approximately 89% of them only once. Clones ranked in the top ten supply 35% to 55% of the sample.

Collaborating institutions collected whole blood in K2EDTA tubes following their own protocols. Collaborator samples were shipped for TCRbeta analysis as frozen whole blood, isolated PBMCs, or DNA extracted from either sample type. This clone appeared a single time. It has no known antigen specificity. Per-nucleotide qualities are absent, and no much larger clonotype sits a single base away. The TCR originated in a man aged 55 to 70 with active or convalescent COVID-19. Sequenced input: peripheral blood. The rearrangement joined TRBV19 to TRBJ1-5, and TRBD1 matches 7 of the central bases. The CDR3 region reads CASSIWGDRGNQPQHF. DNA sequence: TGTGCCAGTAGTATATGGGGCGACAGGGGCAATCAGCCCCAGCATTTT. Extended through the reference TRBV19 and TRBJ1-5 proteins, this CDR3 yields the full variable domain: DGGITQSPKYLFRKEGQNVTLSCEQNLNHDAMYWYRQDPGQGLRLIYYSQIVNDFQKGDIAEGYSVSREKKESFPLTVTSAQKNPTAFYLCASSIWGDRGNQPQHFGDGTRLSIL.